This T cell receptor (beta chain) was profiled in a study of blood T cell repertoires in COVID-19. Study-wide background: Samples of COVID-19 (acute and convalescent) were obtained from the United States, Italy and Spain. T cells, B-cell-depleted T cells, or PBMCs provided the cDNA or gDNA that served as material.

J lost 10 bases, V lost 3 bases, and 15 bases had no gene match. This CDR3 has 17 residues. Germline CDR1 is SGHNT and CDR2 is YYREEE (reference sequence). As originally analysed: For nucleated cells, counts were estimated from reference gene primer amplification. Profiled with immunoSEQ multiplex PCR; TCRdb holds only in-frame clones, not every one. V, J and clone size are taken as reported in that table, and D and trimming were inferred from the DNA itself. The sample holds 110,000 to 150,000 clones, roughly 80% seen once. The sequencing input was peripheral blood. The rearrangement links TRBV5-4 to TRBJ1-4, with TRBD1 identical over 10 bases. This sequence was found in a human donor in a cohort sampled during active COVID-19. This CDR3 reads CASSSAPGTGEGGKLFF. CDR3 DNA: TGTGCCAGCAGCTCCGCACCCGGGACAGGGGAAGGGGGAAAACTGTTTTTT.